The T cell receptor (beta chain) described here comes from a study of blood T cells in healthy people across ages. Study-level results: Long-lived and aged donors differed, with more naive CD4+ cells and higher diversity in the long-lived. Any conclusive comparison of naive versus antigen-experienced cells was prevented by using unsorted PBMCs.

The germline gives CDR1 LNHDA, CDR2 SQIVND (reference sequence). The CDR3 spans 12 residues. The V end was cut by 4 bases, the J end by 6 bases, with 7 bases between. Combining a sample-barcoded 5' primer with a J-beta primer mix, a second PCR ran for roughly 6 to 11 cycles. Every cDNA molecule carried a tag from a template-switch adaptor bearing 12 random nucleotides. Sequencing recovered at least 2.5 million CDR3-containing paired-end reads from each sample. MiXCR, applied by TCRdb to the 5' RACE reads, yields one record per CDR3 protein. The sample has 700,000 or so distinct CDR3 sequences; about 20% are singletons. As regards this clonotype: The antigen is undetermined.

This sequence was found in a man in his 70s in good health. This rearrangement joins TRBV19 to TRBJ2-1; D unresolved. Material for sequencing was blood. The CDR3 sequence is CASSTFANEQFF. CDR3 DNA sequence: TGTGCCAGTAGTACCTTTGCCAATGAGCAGTTCTTC.